This is a list of T cell receptor beta chains from one sample in a study of shared clonotypes between healthy human individuals. TCRdb's table, derived via immunoSEQ multiplex PCR, lists solely in-frame clones and lacks some. Seen here are around 320,000 clones, about nine tenths observed once, and the top ten hold roughly 15%. The specimen was memory CD8+ T cells sorted from blood. The receptors shown here come from a man aged 18-30 years in good health. Each CDR3 is given with its conserved first and last residue. A D gene is named only where the DNA matches it firmly. Rows give clone size only sometimes, using once, few, many, or a class for an expanded clone.

TRBV2	NA	once	TRBJ2-1	TGTGCCAGCAGTGATGATGAGAAACAAGGGGACCGCCATGAGCAGTTCTTC	CASSDDEKQGDRHEQFF
TRBV30	TRBD1	NA	TRBJ1-2	TGTGCCTGGAGTGGGACAGGGGGATCTAATGTGTATGGCTACACCTTC	CAWSGTGGSNVYGYTF
TRBV5-6	NA	NA	TRBJ1-1	TGTGCCAGCAGCTTCGGGACGGGCACTGAAGCTTTCTTT	CASSFGTGTEAFF
TRBV6-6	NA	NA	TRBJ2-2	TGTGCCAGCAAGGGGATCGGCACCGGGGAGCTGTTTTTT	CASKGIGTGELFF
TRBV5-1	NA	NA	TRBJ2-2	TGCGCCAGCAGCTTGGAACCAAAGATACCGAACACCGGGGAGCTGTTTTTT	CASSLEPKIPNTGELFF
TRBV2	NA	few	TRBJ2-7	TGTGCCAGCAGCCAGGGGCCCTACGAGCAGTACTTC	CASSQGPYEQYF
TRBV11-2	NA	few	TRBJ1-6	TGTGCCAGCAGCTTAGATCTCTACGGCGGCTCACCCCTCCACTTT	CASSLDLYGGSPLHF
TRBV11-2	NA	NA	TRBJ2-2	TGTGCCAGCACCCCGAACACCGGGGAGCTGTTTTTT	CASTPNTGELFF
TRBV28	NA	NA	TRBJ1-2	TGTGCCAGCAGCATACCCCGCGAAGGAACTAACTATGGCTACACCTTC	CASSIPREGTNYGYTF
TRBV6-6	NA	NA	TRBJ2-1	TGTGCCAGCAACCTCGGACAGACCAATGAGCAGTTCTTC	CASNLGQTNEQFF
TRBV4-1	NA	NA	TRBJ2-7	TGCGCCAGCAGCCAAGAGCTCACAGGGGGGGGATACGAGCAGTACTTC	CASSQELTGGGYEQYF
TRBV2	NA	NA	TRBJ2-7	TGTGCCAGCAAACTGTCCCCCCACGAGCAGTACTTC	CASKLSPHEQYF
TRBV30	NA	NA	TRBJ2-3	TGTGCCTGGAACGGGGGACCTAGCACAGATACGCAGTATTTT	CAWNGGPSTDTQYF
TRBV10-2	TRBD1	NA	TRBJ1-2	TGCGCCAGCAGTGAGGCGTGGACAGGGTTGCACACCTTC	CASSEAWTGLHTF
TRBV6-1	NA	NA	TRBJ2-7	TGTGCCAGCAGTGCTCCCGGGACCCTAGAGGAGCAGTACTTC	CASSAPGTLEEQYF
TRBV7-2	NA	NA	TRBJ2-2	TGTGCCAGCAGCCCAACTGCCGTCGGGACATATACGAACACCGGGGAGCTGTTTTTT	CASSPTAVGTYTNTGELFF
TRBV9	NA	NA	TRBJ1-6	TGTGCCAGCAGCGTTTTTCAGGGGATCGAAAATTCACCCCTCCACTTT	CASSVFQGIENSPLHF
TRBV4-1	NA	NA	TRBJ2-5	TGCGCCAGCAGCCAAGGACTCTTACCCCGAGAGACCCAGTACTTC	CASSQGLLPRETQYF
TRBV6-1	NA	NA	TRBJ2-7	TGTGCCAGCAGTGAAATTCCACAGGGCTACGAGCAGTACTTC	CASSEIPQGYEQYF
TRBV9	NA	NA	TRBJ2-1	TGTGCCAGCAGCGTAGAGGTGCGCGAGAGACACTCCTACAATGAGCAGTTCTTC	CASSVEVRERHSYNEQFF
TRBV28	TRBD1	NA	TRBJ2-3	TGTGCCAGCAGTTCCCTGACAGGGTTGGATACGCAGTATTTT	CASSSLTGLDTQYF
TRBV25-1	NA	NA	TRBJ2-3	TGTGCCAGCAGTGAAACCCACACAGATACGCAGTATTTT	CASSETHTDTQYF
TRBV4-3	TRBD1	NA	TRBJ2-3	TGCGCCAGCAGCCAGCGACAGGGACCAGATACGCAGTATTTT	CASSQRQGPDTQYF
TRBV11-2	TRBD1	NA	TRBJ1-4	TGTGCCAGCAGCCCCACAGGGGGTATAAATGAAAAACTGTTTTTT	CASSPTGGINEKLFF
TRBV30	NA	NA	TRBJ2-5	TGTGCCTGGAGCGAAATATGGGGGACCCAGTACTTC	CAWSEIWGTQYF
TRBV13	NA	NA	TRBJ1-1	TGTGCCAGCAGCTTACTAGGGGGCACTGAAGCTTTCTTT	CASSLLGGTEAFF
TRBV9	TRBD1	once	TRBJ2-2	TGTGCCAGCAGCGCGACAGGGGGCCCGAGGACCGGGGAGCTGTTTTTT	CASSATGGPRTGELFF